Shown below are 17 T cell receptor beta chains from a single sample sequenced in a study of T-cell reconstitution after alpha-beta-depleted transplantation in children. Library preparation (for TCRbeta) was performed with unique molecular identifiers. TCRdb passed the PCR reads through MiXCR, listing each CDR3 protein once. The sample has 240,000 or so distinct CDR3 sequences; under 9.5% are singletons. Sequenced material: PBMCs, mostly from graft donor cells, taken 180 days after TCRalphabeta/CD19-depleted stem cell transplant. Receptor source: a male patient younger than 18 who had a stem cell transplant for acute lymphoblastic leukemia, so the T cells may come from the graft donor.

This clonotype was picked up many times. The chain links TRBV6-2 or TRBV6-3 to TRBJ2-7, with a weak D call TRBD1 (5 bases). This CDR3 spans 14 amino acids. CDR1 and CDR2 from the germline V gene are MNHEY and SVGEGT. V lost 4 bases to trimming and J lost 5 bases, with 15 bases between them. Written as DNA, the CDR3 is TGTGCCAGCAGTTCCCAGGGTGTTGTGCACGAGCAGTACTTC. Amino acids: CASSSQGVVHEQYF.

Comment on this clonotype: A clone one base away is much larger, so this may be a read error. J is TRBJ2-2 and V is TRBV20-1; TRBD2 aligns across 8 bases. This CDR3 is built from 15 residues. The germline V gene encodes CDR1 DFQATT and CDR2 SNEGSKA (reference sequence). The CDR3 nucleotides read TGCTGTGCTAGACGCGGGGGGCCGGACACCGGGGAGCTGTTTTTT. Translation gives CCARRGGPDTGELFF.

This clonotype was recorded at least ten times. The chain recombines TRBV5-1 with TRBJ1-1; 8 nucleotides line up with TRBD1. The germline V gene encodes CDR1 SGHRS and CDR2 YFSETQ. V shed 0 bases and J 1 base; nucleotides not matched to a gene: 2. This CDR3 spans 15 amino acids. The CDR3 region is CASSLGDRTNTEAFF. The CDR3, as DNA: TGCGCCAGCAGCTTGGGGGACAGGACGAACACTGAAGCTTTCTTT.

This clonotype was recorded at least ten times. V usage is TRBV28 and J usage is TRBJ2-1; the match to TRBD2 covers 9 bases. This CDR3 is 15 amino acids long. Per germline, CDR1 MDHEN and CDR2 SYDVKM. V gave up 5 bases and J gave up 7 bases; unmatched junction bases: 9. The CDR3 bases are TGTGCCAGCAGTCCAGCCGGGACTAGCTCAAATGAGCAGTTCTTC. Its protein is CASSPAGTSSNEQFF.

The sample holds many counts of this clonotype. V and J are TRBV3-1 and TRBJ2-1; TRBD1 might be the D (5 bases). This CDR3 is 14 amino acids long. Trimming cost V 0 bases and J 10 bases, with 13 bases left between them. Germline V CDR1 and CDR2: LGHDT, YNNKEL (reference sequence). Here the CDR3 DNA reads TGTGCCAGCAGCCAAGAGGGTTGGGGCTTCGAGCAGTTCTTC. Translation gives CASSQEGWGFEQFF.

The table lists this clonotype with many counts. The V and J genes are TRBV12-3 or TRBV12-4 and TRBJ2-5; unclear D gene. The ends were cut back, 6 bases at V and 2 bases at J, with 19 bases in the middle. There are 16 residues in the CDR3. CDR3 sequence (DNA): TGTGCCAGCAGCCCAACGGCTTCCCCGAAGCAAGAGACCCAGTACTTC. Protein: CASSPTASPKQETQYF.

This clonotype was counted many times. The chain is built from TRBV12-3 or TRBV12-4 and TRBJ2-1, with 9 positions matching TRBD2. Trimming took 5 bases from V and 8 from J; bases not matched to a gene: 16. The CDR3 loop spans 17 amino acids. The CDR3: CASSLGASGALLDEQFF. The CDR3 DNA follows: TGTGCCAGCAGTCTCGGGGCTAGCGGGGCCCTCCTCGATGAGCAGTTCTTC.

This clonotype occurred many times. The gene calls are TRBV28 and TRBJ1-5; 8 positions agree with TRBD1. The germline gives CDR1 MDHEN, CDR2 SYDVKM. This CDR3 comprises 17 residues. V lost 2 bases to trimming and J lost 2 bases; unmatched junction nucleotides: 8. CDR3 in amino acids: CASSLTDRGVGNQPQHF. Here the CDR3 DNA reads TGTGCCAGCAGTTTAACCGACAGGGGTGTCGGCAATCAGCCCCAGCATTTT.

This clonotype was counted at least ten times. This rearrangement joins TRBV24-1 to TRBJ1-4, with 7 bases fitting TRBD1. V dropped 3 bases and J dropped 5; count of bases not matched to a gene: 2. Germline-derived CDR1 and CDR2 are KGHDR and SFDVKD. This CDR3 has 14 amino acids. Here the CDR3 reads CATSDGGQNEKLFF. CDR3 coding DNA: TGTGCCACCAGTGATGGGGGACAGAATGAAAAACTGTTTTTT.

This clonotype was counted ten times or more. The V call is TRBV5-1, the J call TRBJ2-5; D possibly matches TRBD1 or TRBD2 (6 bases each). The CDR3 length is 17 residues. CDR1 and CDR2 from the germline V gene are SGHRS and YFSETQ. With 3 bases removed from V and 4 bases from J, the gap between germline ends came to 22 bases. The CDR3 nucleotides read TGCGCCAGCAGCTCCCTTTTGAGGGGGGCGATCGGAGAGACCCAGTACTTC. It codes for CASSSLLRGAIGETQYF. The whole variable domain, remainder taken from reference TRBV5-1 and TRBJ2-5, is KAGVTQTPRYLIKTRGQQVTLSCSPISGHRSVSWYQQTPGQGLQFLFEYFSETQRNKGNFPGRFSGRQFSNSRSEMNVSTLELGDSALYLCASSSLLRGAIGETQYFGPGTRLLVL.

This clonotype has a count of ten or more. The chain carries TRBV5-1 and TRBJ2-5, with 9 positions matching TRBD2. The CDR3 is made up of 14 amino acids. The V and J ends lost 3 bases and 2 bases, in that order; junction bases with no gene match: 2. CDR1 and CDR2 from the germline V gene are SGHRS and YFSETQ. The CDR3 DNA reads as TGCGCCAGCAGCTCTCTAGCGGGACAAGAGACCCAGTACTTC. Translating gives CASSSLAGQETQYF.

This clonotype was observed many times. This sequence joins TRBV28 and TRBJ2-7; the match to TRBD2 covers 8 bases. Germline CDR1 is MDHEN and CDR2 is SYDVKM. J gave up 5 bases and V 5 bases, and 14 bases lay outside the gene matches. CDR3 length: 16 amino acids. The CDR3 DNA reads TGTGCCAGCAGTCTTTTCGGTAGCGGGGTTCAAAACGAGCAGTACTTC. Protein: CASSLFGSGVQNEQYF.

This clonotype was observed at least ten times. The chain has TRBV4-2 and TRBJ2-1; possible D gene TRBD2, 6 bases. The CDR3 has 15 residues. Germline V CDR1 and CDR2: LGHNA, YNFKEQ. Trimming stripped 1 base from V and 8 bases from J, with 15 bases between. CDR3 loop: CASSQVSIGGDEQFF. The DNA for the CDR3 is TGTGCCAGCAGCCAAGTCTCGATAGGAGGGGATGAGCAGTTCTTC.

This clonotype was seen many times. The rearrangement joins TRBV15 to TRBJ2-7, with TRBD2 matching over 7 bases. This CDR3 contains 15 residues. V gave up 0 bases and J gave up 3 bases; unmatched junction bases: 5. Germline CDR1 is LNHNV and CDR2 is YYDKDF (reference sequence). CDR3 loop: CATSRDGEGIYEQYF. In DNA, the CDR3 is TGTGCCACCAGCAGAGATGGGGAGGGGATCTACGAGCAGTACTTC.

Many counts were recorded for this clonotype. The chain employs TRBV20-1 and TRBJ1-2; D gene unclear. In germline, CDR1 is DFQATT, CDR2 SNEGSKA (reference sequence). The CDR3 loop spans 16 amino acids. Trimming cost V 0 bases and J 2 bases, with 16 bases left between them. The CDR3 sequence: CSARELIGFFNYGYTF. The CDR3 DNA reads TGCAGTGCTAGAGAACTGATCGGTTTCTTCAACTATGGCTACACCTTC.

The chain employs TRBV11-2 and TRBJ2-1; D may match TRBD1 or TRBD2 (6 bases each). Germline CDR1 SGHAT, CDR2 FQNNGV. The CDR3 sequence is 17 residues long. V lost 2 bases to trimming and J lost 4 bases, with 18 bases between them. The CDR3 region is CASSLRGVGSPYNEQFF. The CDR3 coding sequence is TGTGCCAGCAGCTTAAGGGGGGTCGGTAGCCCTTACAATGAGCAGTTCTTC. Drawing the rest from reference TRBV11-2 and TRBJ2-1, the complete variable domain is EAGVAQSPRYKIIEKRQSVAFWCNPISGHATLYWYQQILGQGPKLLIQFQNNGVVDDSQLPKDRFSAERLKGVDSTLKIQPAKLEDSAVYLCASSLRGVGSPYNEQFFGPGTRLTVL.

This clonotype was seen many times. This chain joins TRBV24-1 and TRBJ2-2, with 8 bases matching TRBD1. CDR3 length: 15 amino acids. The germline gives CDR1 KGHDR, CDR2 SFDVKD. V trimming: 3 bases; J trimming: 7 bases; junction bases outside the gene matches: 6. The CDR3 DNA reads as TGTGCCACCAGTGATACCAGGGGGCTTAGCGGGGAGCTGTTTTTT. Protein: CATSDTRGLSGELFF.